This T cell receptor beta chain was captured by sequencing in a study of Graves' ophthalmopathy and Graves' hyperthyroidism. Study-wide background: Researchers classed hyperthyroidism as stable given no ophthalmopathy within 18 months of follow-up. The study's findings and limits: Thyroid clonotypes that were expanded above 0.001 frequency mostly also appeared in blood.

In regard to this clonotype: Its antigen is currently unknown.

From RNA, the CDR3 regions of TCR beta chains were amplified and sequenced. HTBI primers were used in a first-round RT-PCR, which preceded a second-round multiplex PCR. TCRdb re-called the multiplex PCR reads with MiXCR, one entry per CDR3 protein. This table has over a million distinct CDR3 sequences, about two fifths appearing once. This CDR3 comprises 14 residues. Trimming removed 0 bases at V and 5 bases at J, with 13 bases between. The V gene's germline CDR1 is DFQATT and CDR2 SNEGSKA (reference sequence). Clinical symptoms, serum thyroxine, TRAb, thyroid ultrasound and orbital computed tomography were relied on for diagnosis.

V usage is TRBV20-1 and J usage is TRBJ2-5, with a possible D match to TRBD1 (5 bases). The specimen sequenced was peripheral blood or thyroid tissue (not recorded which). This TCR was recovered from an adult man with Graves' hyperthyroidism. DNA for the CDR3: TGCAGTGCTAGAGATGGGTCTGCAGGGGAGACCCAGTACTTC. It encodes CSARDGSAGETQYF.